This entry lists 21 T cell receptor beta chains sequenced from one sample in a study of shared clonotypes between healthy human individuals. Sequenced by immunoSEQ multiplex PCR; TCRdb stores in-frame clones only, minus some. Of about 380,000 clones listed, about 96% are singletons. Sequences were obtained from memory CD8+ T cells sorted from blood. Subset defined: CD45RO+ cells pooled with CCR7-negative TemRA cells. Source of these receptors: a man aged 30 to 45 in good health.

The chain employs TRBV20-1 and TRBJ1-2, with 7 bases lining up with TRBD1. This CDR3 comprises 11 residues. Germline V gene sequence: CDR1 DFQATT, CDR2 SNEGSKA (reference sequence). CDR3 loop: CGLGGDYGYTF. In DNA form, the CDR3 reads TGCGGGCTAGGGGGCGACTATGGCTACACCTTC.

This rearrangement joins TRBV7-2 to TRBJ2-1; no firm D call. From germline, CDR1 is SGHTA and CDR2 FQGNSA. CDR3 length: 14 amino acids. V was pared by 1 base and J by 10 bases, with 14 bases between. In DNA form, the CDR3 reads TGTGCCAGCAGCTTAGGGGGTTCCTGGTGGGAGCAGTTCTTC. Protein sequence: CASSLGGSWWEQFF.

The chain joins TRBV11-2 to TRBJ1-2, with D unresolved. The CDR3 runs 13 residues. Trimming shortened V by 1 base and J by 3 bases, and 6 bases separated the two germline ends. Germline loops: CDR1 SGHAT, CDR2 FQNNGV. The CDR3 DNA is TGTGCCAGCAGCTTAGGACTGGACTATGGCTACACCTTC. Translation: CASSLGLDYGYTF.

Remarks on this clone: At the DNA level, this CDR3 is encoded by other sequences in the same sample as well. J is TRBJ2-7 and V is TRBV6-5; a weak D match, TRBD2 (5 bases). V was cut by 3 bases and J by 0 bases, with 9 bases left in between. This CDR3 contains 14 residues. Germline V gene lookup returns CDR1 MNHEY and CDR2 SVGAGI. DNA of the CDR3: TGTGCCAGCAGTTATTCGGGGAGCTCCTACGAGCAGTACTTC. It codes for CASSYSGSSYEQYF.

There are a few counts of this clone. The V gene is TRBV28, the J gene TRBJ1-2; D might be TRBD1 (6 bases). The V gene lost 5 bases and the J gene lost 4 bases, with 8 bases spanning the gap. The CDR3 has 12 residues. Germline CDR1 is MDHEN and CDR2 is SYDVKM. The DNA for the CDR3 is TGTGCCAGCAGTAGGACAGTCTATGGCTACACCTTC. Residues: CASSRTVYGYTF.

V is TRBV13 and J is TRBJ2-7; 11 bases map to TRBD2. The CDR3 covers 17 residues. V dropped 1 base and J dropped 4; count of bases not matched to a gene: 9. Germline CDR1 PRHDT, CDR2 FYEKMQ (reference sequence). As DNA, the CDR3 is TGTGCCAGCAGCTTAGTGACTAGCGGGACTAGGGTATACGAGCAGTACTTC. Translation: CASSLVTSGTRVYEQYF.

This sequence joins TRBV5-6 and TRBJ1-3; D unclear. The germline V gene encodes CDR1 SGHDT and CDR2 YYEEEE. V lost 0 bases, J lost 0 bases, and 7 bases lay in between. The CDR3 extends over 15 amino acids. DNA of the CDR3: TGTGCCAGCAGCTTGGACTGGGGCTCTGGAAACACCATATATTTT. The encoded protein is CASSLDWGSGNTIYF. The whole variable domain, filled in from reference TRBV5-6 and TRBJ1-3, reads DAGVTQSPTHLIKTRGQQVTLRCSPKSGHDTVSWYQQALGQGPQFIFQYYEEEERQRGNFPDRFSGHQFPNYSSELNVNALLLGDSALYLCASSLDWGSGNTIYFGEGSWLTVV.

The rearrangement joins TRBV7-9 to TRBJ1-1, with TRBD1 as a possible D gene (5 bases). The V and J ends lost 5 bases and 5 bases respectively, with 15 bases between them. Per germline, CDR1 SEHNR and CDR2 FQNEAQ (reference sequence). The length of the CDR3 is 14 residues. The CDR3 protein is CASSRTGKGTEAFF. CDR3 sequence (DNA): TGTGCCAGCAGCCGGACTGGGAAGGGGACTGAAGCTTTCTTT.

This chain links TRBV28 with TRBJ1-5; no clear D gene. The ends were cut back, 9 bases at V and 0 bases at J, with 3 bases in the middle. Germline V lookup: CDR1 MDHEN, CDR2 SYDVKM. CDR3 length equals 11 residues. The CDR3 bases are TGTGCCAGGACTAGCAATCAGCCCCAGCATTTT. Translated, it gives CARTSNQPQHF.

This chain uses TRBV28 with TRBJ1-3; 9 bases are shared with TRBD1. Germline assignment: CDR1 MDHEN and CDR2 SYDVKM. The length of the CDR3 is 17 residues. Losses at the gene ends were 5 bases for V and 7 bases for J; bases not matched to a gene: 15. This CDR3 reads CASSPSPRDRARNTIYF. The CDR3 region has the DNA TGTGCCAGCAGTCCCTCCCCCCGGGACAGGGCTCGGAACACCATATATTTT.

V and J are TRBV27 and TRBJ2-1, with 10 nucleotides matching TRBD2. Germline lookup yields CDR1 MNHEY and CDR2 SMNVEV (reference sequence). The CDR3 sequence is 15 residues long. J gave up 2 bases and V 8 bases, and 6 bases lay outside the gene matches. CDR3 sequence reads: CASSTAGGPYNEQFF. CDR3 coding DNA: TGTGCCAGCTCAACAGCGGGAGGGCCCTACAATGAGCAGTTCTTC.

The chain is built from TRBV7-2 and TRBJ2-1; 7 bases line up with TRBD2. V shed 2 bases and J 5 bases; nucleotides not matched to a gene: 6. This CDR3 region has 15 residues. The V gene's germline CDR1 is SGHTA and CDR2 FQGNSA. CDR3 sequence reads: CASSLQSGKNNEQFF. The CDR3 DNA reads TGTGCCAGCAGCTTACAAAGCGGGAAAAACAATGAGCAGTTCTTC.

V is TRBV18 and J is TRBJ1-4; possible D gene TRBD1, 6 bases. In germline, CDR1 is KGHSH, CDR2 LQKENI. There are 18 residues in the CDR3. The germline V and J ends were trimmed by 2 bases and 3 bases, with 19 bases remaining between them. CDR3: CASSPMHLAGAANEKLFF. In DNA form, the CDR3 reads TGTGCCAGCTCACCAATGCACTTGGCAGGGGCGGCTAATGAAAAACTGTTTTTT.

The chain employs TRBV4-2 and TRBJ2-2, with D perhaps TRBD2 (5 bases). V lost 5 bases and J 5 bases, leaving 9 bases between the germline ends. Germline V lookup: CDR1 LGHNA, CDR2 YNFKEQ. CDR3 length equals 13 residues. The CDR3 region is CASSASGTGELFF. The CDR3 region has the DNA TGTGCCAGCAGCGCAAGCGGAACCGGGGAGCTGTTTTTT.

This clone was seen a single time. The chain has TRBV4-2 and TRBJ2-3, with 9 bases aligning to TRBD2. V lost 4 bases, J lost 2 bases, and 7 bases stayed unmatched. This CDR3 comprises 16 residues. In germline, CDR1 is LGHNA, CDR2 YNFKEQ. The CDR3 nucleotides are TGTGCCAGCAGCCCGAAGGTAGCGGGAGCCACAGATACGCAGTATTTT. Protein product: CASSPKVAGATDTQYF.

This chain uses TRBV30 with TRBJ1-5; D uncertain. Trimming shortened V by 4 bases and J by 4 bases, and 8 bases separated the two germline ends. There are 12 residues in the CDR3. Germline V lookup: CDR1 GTSNPN, CDR2 SVGIG (reference sequence). CDR3 in amino acids: CAWKSGNQPQHF. The CDR3 DNA follows: TGTGCCTGGAAGTCGGGGAATCAGCCCCAGCATTTT.

This chain joins TRBV30 and TRBJ2-7; 8 bases are shared with TRBD1. Germline V CDR1 and CDR2: GTSNPN, SVGIG (reference sequence). The V and J ends lost 4 bases and 3 bases, in that order; junction bases with no gene match: 11. The CDR3 consists of 15 residues. The CDR3 sequence: CAWTLGQGAGYEQYF. The CDR3 region has the DNA TGTGCCTGGACCCTCGGCCAGGGGGCTGGCTACGAGCAGTACTTC.

J is TRBJ2-7 and V is TRBV7-8; maybe TRBD2 (5 bases). The germline V gene has CDR1 SGHVS and CDR2 FQNEAQ. CDR3 length: 14 amino acids. Trimming removed 4 bases at V and 2 bases at J, with 12 bases between. In nucleotides, the CDR3 is TGTGCCAGCAGCTCAACTAGGCTCCCCTACGAGCAGTACTTC. Amino acid sequence: CASSSTRLPYEQYF.

The chain carries TRBV9 and TRBJ2-7; D perhaps matches TRBD2 (6 bases). V lost 4 bases, J lost 5 bases, and 16 bases lay in between. CDR3 length equals 14 residues. Germline CDR1 reads SGDLS; CDR2 reads YYNGEE. The CDR3, as DNA: TGTGCCAGCAGCCCACCCGGGGGATTCCACGAGCAGTACTTC. Encoded protein: CASSPPGGFHEQYF.

V usage is TRBV11-2 and J usage is TRBJ1-2; D is perhaps TRBD1 (5 bases). Trimming cost V 1 base and J 0 bases, with 15 bases left between them. The V gene's germline CDR1 is SGHAT and CDR2 FQNNGV. The CDR3 has 17 residues. CDR3 loop: CASSLVGRRGANYGYTF. The CDR3 region has the DNA TGTGCCAGCAGCTTAGTCGGCAGGCGAGGGGCTAACTATGGCTACACCTTC.

The chain carries TRBV5-8 and TRBJ1-5; no reliable D call. The CDR3 is made up of 16 amino acids. CDR1 and CDR2 from the germline V gene are SGHTS and YDEGEE. Trimming cost V 4 bases and J 4 bases, with 18 bases left between them. CDR3 amino acids: CASSVLSGLPNQPQHF. The CDR3 nucleotides read TGTGCCAGCAGCGTCCTGTCCGGTCTTCCTAATCAGCCCCAGCATTTT.